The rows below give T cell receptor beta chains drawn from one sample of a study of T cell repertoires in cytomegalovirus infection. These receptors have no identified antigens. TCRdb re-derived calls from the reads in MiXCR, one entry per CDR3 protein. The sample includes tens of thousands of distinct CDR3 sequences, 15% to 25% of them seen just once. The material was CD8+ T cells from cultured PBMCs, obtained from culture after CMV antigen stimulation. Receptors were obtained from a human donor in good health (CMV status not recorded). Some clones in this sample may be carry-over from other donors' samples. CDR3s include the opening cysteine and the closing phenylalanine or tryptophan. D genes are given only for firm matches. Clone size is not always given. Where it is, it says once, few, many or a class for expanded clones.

CDR3 DNA: TGTGCCAGCAGCCGATCGTCGGGCGAGCAGTACTTC
CDR3 protein: CASSRSSGEQYF
V gene: TRBV11-1
clone size: few
D gene: NA
J gene: TRBJ2-7

CDR3 DNA: TGTGCCAGCAGCCAATATCAAGGGGGACAGCGGAACTTC
CDR3 protein: CASSQYQGGQRNF
V gene: TRBV11-2
clone size: few
D gene: TRBD1
J gene: TRBJ2-4

CDR3 DNA: TGTGCCAGCAGTTTATCCGGGCCGTACGAGCAGTACTTC
CDR3 protein: CASSLSGPYEQYF
V gene: TRBV6-5
clone size: few
D gene: NA
J gene: TRBJ2-7

CDR3 DNA: TGTGCCAGCTCACCCGCGACAGGGGCCCGCTCTGGAAACACCATATATTTT
CDR3 protein: CASSPATGARSGNTIYF
V gene: TRBV18
clone size: few
D gene: TRBD1
J gene: TRBJ1-3

CDR3 DNA: TGTGCCAGCAGCCCCAACCCGGGACAGCCTTACGAGCAGTACTTC
CDR3 protein: CASSPNPGQPYEQYF
V gene: TRBV6-2/TRBV6-3
clone size: NA
D gene: TRBD1
J gene: TRBJ2-7

CDR3 DNA: TGCAGTGCTAGAGATGACAGGTTCCTCTATGGCTACACCTTC
CDR3 protein: CSARDDRFLYGYTF
V gene: TRBV20-1
clone size: many
D gene: NA
J gene: TRBJ1-2

CDR3 DNA: TGTGCCAGCAGTGACGGGGGGATCTCGAATGAGCAGTTCTTC
CDR3 protein: CASSDGGISNEQFF
V gene: TRBV6-4
clone size: NA
D gene: NA
J gene: TRBJ2-1

CDR3 DNA: TGTGCCTGCGTGTTCGAGGGGCACTACCAAGAGACCCAGTACTTC
CDR3 protein: CACVFEGHYQETQYF
V gene: TRBV30
clone size: few
D gene: NA
J gene: TRBJ2-5

CDR3 DNA: TGCGCCAGCAGCCACGATGGCAGGGGTCTAGCCAGCTCCTACAATGAGCAGTTCTTC
CDR3 protein: CASSHDGRGLASSYNEQFF
V gene: TRBV4-1
clone size: few
D gene: NA
J gene: TRBJ2-1

CDR3 DNA: TGTGCCAGCAGCCCTGAGTATAACTCCTACGAGCAGTACTTC
CDR3 protein: CASSPEYNSYEQYF
V gene: TRBV5-6
clone size: many
D gene: NA
J gene: TRBJ2-7

CDR3 DNA: TGTGCCAGCAGAACCTCCTCGGTGGGCTTTGCCCCCACAGATACGCAGTATTTT
CDR3 protein: CASRTSSVGFAPTDTQYF
V gene: TRBV12-3/TRBV12-4
clone size: NA
D gene: NA
J gene: TRBJ2-3

CDR3 DNA: TGTGCCAGCAGCCGAGTTACTCCGGGGACTGAAGCTTTCTTT
CDR3 protein: CASSRVTPGTEAFF
V gene: TRBV7-6
clone size: NA
D gene: NA
J gene: TRBJ1-1

CDR3 DNA: TGCAGCGTTGAAGATGGGACAGGGACGTCCTACGAGCAGTACTTC
CDR3 protein: CSVEDGTGTSYEQYF
V gene: TRBV29-1
clone size: few
D gene: TRBD1
J gene: TRBJ2-7

CDR3 DNA: TGTGCCAGCAGCTTCGGAGGGTTAAATGAGCAGTTCTTC
CDR3 protein: CASSFGGLNEQFF
V gene: TRBV7-9
clone size: few
D gene: NA
J gene: TRBJ2-1

CDR3 DNA: TGTGCCAGCAGCTCGCCTTACAGAGATTACGAGCAGTACTTC
CDR3 protein: CASSSPYRDYEQYF
V gene: TRBV7-2
clone size: few
D gene: NA
J gene: TRBJ2-7

CDR3 DNA: TGTGCCAGCAGCCGCCGGGACAGGGTGTTTTTAGAAGAGACCCAGTACTTC
CDR3 protein: CASSRRDRVFLEETQYF
V gene: TRBV7-2
clone size: few
D gene: TRBD1
J gene: TRBJ2-5

CDR3 DNA: TGTGCCAGTAGTATTACCGGGACAGGGAATGAAAAACTGTTTTTT
CDR3 protein: CASSITGTGNEKLFF
V gene: TRBV19
clone size: few
D gene: TRBD1
J gene: TRBJ1-4

CDR3 DNA: TGTGCCAGCAGTCATAAACCAGGGCCAAATCAGCCCCAGCATTTT
CDR3 protein: CASSHKPGPNQPQHF
V gene: TRBV12-3/TRBV12-4
clone size: few
D gene: NA
J gene: TRBJ1-5

CDR3 DNA: TGTGCCAGCAGCTTACTTCAAGAGACCCAGTACTTC
CDR3 protein: CASSLLQETQYF
V gene: TRBV11-2
clone size: NA
D gene: NA
J gene: TRBJ2-5

CDR3 DNA: TGTGCCAGCAGCTTAAGGGGCTTGTACCAAGAGACCCAGTACTTC
CDR3 protein: CASSLRGLYQETQYF
V gene: TRBV7-2
clone size: NA
D gene: NA
J gene: TRBJ2-5

CDR3 DNA: TGTGCCAGCAGCTTAGAGGGCCCGCCCGTGCAGTATTTT
CDR3 protein: CASSLEGPPVQYF
V gene: TRBV7-2
clone size: NA
D gene: NA
J gene: TRBJ2-3

CDR3 DNA: TGTGCCAGCAGTGAAGCGGGCAACACGGATGGCTACACCTTC
CDR3 protein: CASSEAGNTDGYTF
V gene: TRBV6-1
clone size: NA
D gene: NA
J gene: TRBJ1-2

CDR3 DNA: TGCAGTGCTGTACAGGGAACGTCGCTCCACTGGGCTGAGACCCAGTACTTC
CDR3 protein: CSAVQGTSLHWAETQYF
V gene: TRBV20-1
clone size: many
D gene: NA
J gene: TRBJ2-5

CDR3 DNA: TGTGCCAGCACTCTAGCGGGGGGGAGCACAGATACGCAGTATTTT
CDR3 protein: CASTLAGGSTDTQYF
V gene: TRBV7-3
clone size: NA
D gene: TRBD2
J gene: TRBJ2-3

CDR3 DNA: TGCAGTGCTAAGACTAGCGGGGACTACAATGAGCAGTTCTTC
CDR3 protein: CSAKTSGDYNEQFF
V gene: TRBV20-1
clone size: NA
D gene: TRBD2
J gene: TRBJ2-1

CDR3 DNA: TGTGCCAGCAGTTTAATCGGGAGCTCCTACAATGAGCAGTTCTTC
CDR3 protein: CASSLIGSSYNEQFF
V gene: TRBV27
clone size: few
D gene: NA
J gene: TRBJ2-1

CDR3 DNA: TGTGCAGCTAGCGGCTGGGCCGGGGGCACTGAAGCTTTCTTT
CDR3 protein: CAASGWAGGTEAFF
V gene: TRBV11-1
clone size: few
D gene: NA
J gene: TRBJ1-1

CDR3 DNA: TGTGCCAGCAGTTACTCGGGGACTAGGGATGAGCAGTTCTTC
CDR3 protein: CASSYSGTRDEQFF
V gene: TRBV6-6
clone size: few
D gene: TRBD2
J gene: TRBJ2-1

CDR3 DNA: TGTGCCAGCCGTTTAGGCGGAAACACCATATATTTT
CDR3 protein: CASRLGGNTIYF
V gene: TRBV7-2
clone size: once
D gene: NA
J gene: TRBJ1-3

CDR3 DNA: TGTGCCAGCAGCTTGGAGCGGGTCACCGGGGAGCTGTTTTTT
CDR3 protein: CASSLERVTGELFF
V gene: TRBV7-6
clone size: NA
D gene: NA
J gene: TRBJ2-2

CDR3 DNA: TGTGCCAGCAGCCACCTAGGGGCGGTGAACACCGGGGAGCTGTTTTTT
CDR3 protein: CASSHLGAVNTGELFF
V gene: TRBV4-2
clone size: few
D gene: NA
J gene: TRBJ2-2

CDR3 DNA: TGTGCCAGTAGTGCAGGGTCGGCCTACGAGCAGTACTTC
CDR3 protein: CASSAGSAYEQYF
V gene: TRBV19
clone size: few
D gene: NA
J gene: TRBJ2-7

CDR3 DNA: TGTGCCAGCAGCTTAGGACGGCTCCGGGGGACAGGAGACTACGAGCAGTACTTC
CDR3 protein: CASSLGRLRGTGDYEQYF
V gene: TRBV7-2
clone size: medium-sized
D gene: TRBD1
J gene: TRBJ2-7

CDR3 DNA: TGTGCCAGCAGCGGACAGGGCCACGAGCAGTACTTC
CDR3 protein: CASSGQGHEQYF
V gene: TRBV6-8
clone size: few
D gene: TRBD1
J gene: TRBJ2-7

CDR3 DNA: TGTGCCAGTACGGACAGGGTCAATGAGCAGTTCTTC
CDR3 protein: CASTDRVNEQFF
V gene: TRBV19
clone size: few
D gene: TRBD1
J gene: TRBJ2-1

CDR3 DNA: TGTGCCAGCAGAACCACAGGGGGCACTGAAGCTTTCTTT
CDR3 protein: CASRTTGGTEAFF
V gene: TRBV28
clone size: many
D gene: TRBD1
J gene: TRBJ1-1

CDR3 DNA: TGTGCCAGCAGCCAAGAGGGGGGAATGTCCTACAATGAGCAGTTCTTC
CDR3 protein: CASSQEGGMSYNEQFF
V gene: TRBV6-4
clone size: many
D gene: NA
J gene: TRBJ2-1

CDR3 DNA: TGTGCCAACAGTTCGGGACAGGGGGCTGCGGAGACCCAGTACTTC
CDR3 protein: CANSSGQGAAETQYF
V gene: TRBV12-3/TRBV12-4
clone size: NA
D gene: TRBD1
J gene: TRBJ2-5

CDR3 DNA: TGTGCCAGCAGCTTTCGCGGGGGCTCCTACAATGAGCAGTTCTTC
CDR3 protein: CASSFRGGSYNEQFF
V gene: TRBV7-2
clone size: medium-sized
D gene: TRBD2
J gene: TRBJ2-1

CDR3 DNA: TGTGCCAGCAGCCCTTTTACTAGCGGCTCAGAGACCCAGTACTTC
CDR3 protein: CASSPFTSGSETQYF
V gene: TRBV7-6
clone size: few
D gene: TRBD2
J gene: TRBJ2-5

CDR3 DNA: TGTGCCAGCAGTTCCATCCGGGACAGGCCGTACGAGCAGTACTTC
CDR3 protein: CASSSIRDRPYEQYF
V gene: TRBV6-2/TRBV6-3
clone size: NA
D gene: TRBD1
J gene: TRBJ2-7

CDR3 DNA: TGTGCCAGCAGCTTAGAAAGCGGGGAGCTGTTTTTT
CDR3 protein: CASSLESGELFF
V gene: TRBV7-8
clone size: few
D gene: NA
J gene: TRBJ2-2

CDR3 DNA: TGTGCCAGCTCGCACAGGGCAGACACCGGGGAGCTGTTTTTT
CDR3 protein: CASSHRADTGELFF
V gene: TRBV18
clone size: NA
D gene: NA
J gene: TRBJ2-2

CDR3 DNA: TGTGCCAGCAGTGGGGGGGGGGCTCGAGAGCAGTACTTC
CDR3 protein: CASSGGGAREQYF
V gene: TRBV27
clone size: medium-sized
D gene: NA
J gene: TRBJ2-7

CDR3 DNA: TGTGCCAGCAGCCCGCGGACAGGGGGCAATGAGCAGTTCTTC
CDR3 protein: CASSPRTGGNEQFF
V gene: TRBV11-2
clone size: few
D gene: TRBD1
J gene: TRBJ2-1

CDR3 DNA: TGTGCCAGCAGTTACTCGATCGGCGGGAACACCGGGGAGCTGTTTTTT
CDR3 protein: CASSYSIGGNTGELFF
V gene: TRBV6-5
clone size: few
D gene: NA
J gene: TRBJ2-2

CDR3 DNA: TGCAGCGTTGAACCCCGGGGATTTGGCTATGGCTACACCTTC
CDR3 protein: CSVEPRGFGYGYTF
V gene: TRBV29-1
clone size: NA
D gene: NA
J gene: TRBJ1-2

CDR3 DNA: TGCGCCAGCAGCTCACGGGACTCCGGTGATCGGGAGACCCAGTACTTC
CDR3 protein: CASSSRDSGDRETQYF
V gene: TRBV5-1
clone size: few
D gene: NA
J gene: TRBJ2-5

CDR3 DNA: TGTGCCAGCAGCCAAGATACCGGGAGGGCCTACAATGAGCAGTTCTTC
CDR3 protein: CASSQDTGRAYNEQFF
V gene: TRBV3-1
clone size: NA
D gene: TRBD2
J gene: TRBJ2-1

CDR3 DNA: TGTGCCAGCAGCCCTTTGGGGGGGGGCGCCTACAATGAGCAGTTCTTC
CDR3 protein: CASSPLGGGAYNEQFF
V gene: TRBV7-3
clone size: NA
D gene: NA
J gene: TRBJ2-1

CDR3 DNA: TGTGCCAGCAGCCGGACAGGGGGTTTGAGAGAGACCCAGTACTTC
CDR3 protein: CASSRTGGLRETQYF
V gene: TRBV7-9
clone size: many
D gene: TRBD1
J gene: TRBJ2-5

CDR3 DNA: TGTGCCAGCAGCTTAGACAGGTCTTCGGGCTACGAGCAGTACTTC
CDR3 protein: CASSLDRSSGYEQYF
V gene: TRBV5-4
clone size: NA
D gene: NA
J gene: TRBJ2-7

CDR3 DNA: TGTGCCAGCAGCGTCGGGACAGGATACATGAACACTGAAGCTTTCTTT
CDR3 protein: CASSVGTGYMNTEAFF
V gene: TRBV7-9
clone size: NA
D gene: TRBD1
J gene: TRBJ1-1